The clone carrying this T cell receptor beta chain has just one count. What it binds is unknown. The data were taken from a study of vaccination effects on CD4 cells after COVID-19. Peptide-pool stimulation followed by sequencing identified expanded antigen-specific CD4+ clonotypes in the ViraFEST assay. CD4+ T cell isolation took place after 10 days of culture. Nucleocapsid antibodies were negative in the vaccine recipients, who had never had SARS-CoV-2 infection. They grew two million PBMC in each well, adding 10 IU/ml IL-2 and 10 ug/ml peptides. The authors exchanged half the medium for IL-2 medium on days 3 and 7. Between the trimmed V and J ends, which lost 2 bases and 6 bases, there was a span of 5 bases. The CDR3 spans 12 residues. CDR1 MNHNS and CDR2 SASEGT come from the germline V gene. Only in-frame clones appear in the TCRdb table, and some are missing; sequencing was by immunoSEQ multiplex PCR. The sample contains 50,000 or so clones, just under 80% of which appear only once.

Overall study results and limits: Infection- and vaccine-induced clones contracted markedly late after vaccination.

The receptor comes from a human donor who received a COVID-19 vaccine. Sample: CD4+ T cells from PBMCs cultured with HCoV-OC43 spike peptides, taken before COVID-19 vaccination. As for subset: HCoV-OC43 spike overlapping peptide pool stimulation. The J gene is TRBJ1-5, the V gene TRBV6-1; D remains unclear. The DNA for the CDR3 is TGTGCCAGCAGTGAAATTAGTCAGCCCCAGCATTTT. It specifies CASSEISQPQHF.